The 30 T cell receptor beta chains in this list originate from one sample, sequenced in a study of T cell responses to AZD1222 COVID-19 vaccine. Profiled with immunoSEQ multiplex PCR; TCRdb holds only in-frame clones, not every one. In the table there are 69,000 or so clones, roughly nine tenths of which are singletons. Sequenced here: peripheral blood, sampled 28 days after the second AZD1222 dose. The receptor source for this set is an adult who received the AZD1222 COVID-19 vaccine.

The chain links TRBV7-9 to TRBJ1-5; D remains unclear. There are 13 residues in the CDR3. Germline-derived CDR1 and CDR2 are SEHNR and FQNEAQ (reference sequence). V lost 3 bases to trimming and J lost 7 bases, with 10 bases between them. The CDR3 loop is CASSFGIGQPQHF. The CDR3 DNA is TGTGCCAGCAGCTTCGGAATTGGCCAGCCCCAGCATTTT. Full variable domain (rest looked up from reference TRBV7-9 and TRBJ1-5): DTGVSQNPRHKITKRGQNVTFRCDPISEHNRLYWYRQTLGQGPEFLTYFQNEAQLEKSRLLSDRFSAERPKGSFSTLEIQRTEQGDSAMYLCASSFGIGQPQHFGDGTRLSIL.

This clone was seen a few times. This rearrangement joins TRBV29-1 to TRBJ2-7, with 8 bases matching TRBD1. The J segment lost 3 bases and the V segment lost 7 bases, leaving 11 bases of the junction unmatched. The CDR3 loop spans 14 amino acids. Germline V gene data show CDR1 as SQVTM and CDR2 as ANQGSEA. The CDR3 spells CSGLTGEGHYEQYF. In DNA, the CDR3 is TGCAGCGGCCTGACAGGGGAAGGCCACTACGAGCAGTACTTC.

This clone was counted a few times. Other DNA sequences in this specimen translate into the identical CDR3. This rearrangement joins TRBV6-5 to TRBJ1-1; D unclear. Trimming took off 0 bases at V and 1 base at J, with 9 bases between the two ends. The V gene's germline CDR1 is MNHEY and CDR2 SVGAGI. The CDR3 totals 15 residues. As DNA, the CDR3 is TGTGCCAGCAGTTACTCAGCGCGGGGGAACACTGAAGCTTTCTTT. Protein: CASSYSARGNTEAFF.

Of note for this clone: One end of the junction is discordant with germline, which a read error may explain. V gene TRBV13 combines with J gene TRBJ2-1, with a tentative D call TRBD2 (6 bases). The CDR3 is made up of 17 amino acids. Per germline, CDR1 PRHDT and CDR2 FYEKMQ (reference sequence). The CDR3 here is CASSVGGGTVKNNEQFF. The CDR3 DNA sequence: TGTGCCAGCAGCGTAGGAGGCGGGACTGTCAAAAACAATGAGCAGTTCTTC.

This clone was found once. The chain links TRBV28 to TRBJ1-1; 7 nucleotides align to TRBD1. V was pared by 8 bases and J by 4 bases, with 7 bases of the junction left unmatched. Germline CDR1 reads MDHEN; CDR2 reads SYDVKM. This CDR3 is 13 amino acids long. CDR3 sequence: CASRTRGRTEAFF. The DNA for the CDR3 is TGTGCCAGCCGGACTAGGGGGCGCACTGAAGCTTTCTTT.

V is TRBV5-1 and J is TRBJ2-7, with no clear D. The CDR3 contains 14 residues. The ends were cut back, 4 bases at V and 1 base at J, with 12 bases in the middle. In germline, CDR1 is SGHRS, CDR2 YFSETQ. The chain's CDR3 is CASSPEVTSYEQYF. Written as DNA, the CDR3 is TGCGCCAGCAGCCCCGAGGTTACGTCCTACGAGCAGTACTTC.

CDR3 residues: CAIRPSGSSYEQYF. In DNA form, the CDR3 reads TGTGCCATCAGACCTAGCGGGAGCTCCTACGAGCAGTACTTC. V is TRBV10-3 and J is TRBJ2-7; 10 nucleotides align to TRBD2. The CDR3 is 14 amino acids. Germline lookup yields CDR1 ENHRY and CDR2 SYGVKD. The J segment lost 0 bases and the V segment lost 6 bases, leaving 2 bases of the junction unmatched.

The chain couples TRBV29-1 to TRBJ1-1; no firm D call. Trimming took off 4 bases at V and 0 bases at J, with 9 bases between the two ends. The CDR3 covers 13 residues. Germline CDR1 reads SQVTM; CDR2 reads ANQGSEA. The chain's CDR3 is CSVVTIMNTEAFF. Written as DNA, the CDR3 is TGCAGCGTTGTGACAATTATGAACACTGAAGCTTTCTTT. The full variable domain, rest sourced from reference TRBV29-1 and TRBJ1-1, is SAVISQKPSRDICQRGTSLTIQCQVDSQVTMMFWYRQQPGQSLTLIATANQGSEATYESGFVIDKFPISRPNLTFSTLTVSNMSPEDSSIYLCSVVTIMNTEAFFGQGTRLTVV.

This rearrangement joins TRBV6-2 or TRBV6-3 to TRBJ1-5, with 9 bases that match TRBD1. Germline trimming cut 2 bases from V and 7 bases from J; bases unmatched to any gene: 9. The CDR3 spans 16 residues. The germline V gene encodes CDR1 MNHEY and CDR2 SVGEGT. CDR3 sequence (DNA): TGTGCCAGCAGTTACGGTGGGACAGGGTCTTCCCAGCCCCAGCATTTT. Translation gives CASSYGGTGSSQPQHF.

V gene TRBV7-2 combines with J gene TRBJ1-3, with D hard to call. Deletions cut 1 base from V and 3 bases from J, with 7 bases between. CDR1 and CDR2 (germline): SGHTA, FQGNSA. The CDR3 runs to 14 residues. The CDR3 bases are TGTGCCAGCAGCTTAGGTGCAGGTGGAAACACCATATATTTT. Translation gives CASSLGAGGNTIYF. The variable domain in full, completed from reference TRBV7-2 and TRBJ1-3, reads GAGVSQSPSNKVTEKGKDVELRCDPISGHTALYWYRQSLGQGLEFLIYFQGNSAPDKSGLPSDRFSAERTGGSVSTLTIQRTQQEDSAVYLCASSLGAGGNTIYFGEGSWLTVV.

V usage is TRBV3-1 (or the pseudogene TRBV3-2) and J usage is TRBJ2-5; weak D call: TRBD2 (6 bases). This CDR3 region has 15 residues. V was pared by 0 bases and J by 5 bases, with 13 bases between. Germline loops: CDR1 LGHDT, CDR2 YNNKEL (reference sequence). The CDR3 sequence: CASSQDSSVRETQYF. The CDR3 nucleotides are TGTGCCAGCAGCCAAGATTCTAGCGTCCGGGAGACCCAGTACTTC.

The chain carries TRBV5-1 and TRBJ1-1; possibly TRBD1 for D (5 bases). From germline, CDR1 is SGHRS and CDR2 YFSETQ. The CDR3 length is 13 residues. With 0 bases removed from V and 3 bases from J, the gap between germline ends came to 6 bases. CDR3: CASSLAGHTEAFF. DNA of the CDR3: TGCGCCAGCAGCTTGGCAGGGCACACTGAAGCTTTCTTT.

V and J are TRBV5-1 and TRBJ1-3, with a possible D match to TRBD1 (5 bases). This CDR3 is built from 14 residues. V lost 3 bases and J 4 bases, leaving 11 bases between the germline ends. Germline V gene data show CDR1 as SGHRS and CDR2 as YFSETQ. The DNA of the CDR3 is TGCGCCAGCAGCTGGGGAGGGGACGGAAACACCATATATTTT. Translated, it gives CASSWGGDGNTIYF.

This chain joins TRBV6-5 and TRBJ1-2; the D gene is possibly TRBD1 (6 bases). V gave up 8 bases and J gave up 6 bases, with 16 bases separating them. CDR3 length: 13 amino acids. CDR1 MNHEY and CDR2 SVGAGI come from the germline V gene. CDR3 nucleotide sequence: TGTGCCAGCTCCTTAGCCGGACAGCATGGCTACACCTTC. This gives the protein CASSLAGQHGYTF.

The J gene is TRBJ2-3, the V gene TRBV25-1, with TRBD2 matching 8 bases. Per germline, CDR1 MGHDK and CDR2 SYGVNS. CDR3 length: 15 amino acids. The V segment lost 3 bases and the J segment 4 bases; nucleotides outside the gene matches: 6. CDR3 in DNA: TGTGCCAGCAGTGACCCGAGCGGGAGTTCAGATACGCAGTATTTT. Encoded protein: CASSDPSGSSDTQYF.

The chain joins TRBV3-1 (or the pseudogene TRBV3-2) to TRBJ1-2; D is unresolved. Germline CDR1 reads LGHDT; CDR2 reads YNNKEL (reference sequence). V lost 0 bases and J 5 bases, leaving 13 bases between the germline ends. This CDR3 has 15 residues. The CDR3 here is CASSQDFPITYGYTF. The CDR3 region has the DNA TGTGCCAGCAGCCAAGATTTCCCAATTACTTATGGCTACACCTTC.

CDR3 coding DNA: TGTGCCAGCAGCCTAGGTGTGAGCCAGAGCTCCTACAATGAGCAGTTCTTC. It translates to CASSLGVSQSSYNEQFF. The chain combines TRBV7-3 with TRBJ2-1; D call uncertain. In germline, CDR1 is SGHTA, CDR2 FQGTGA. This CDR3 comprises 17 residues. V dropped 5 bases and J dropped 0 bases, with 17 bases sitting between them.

The CDR3 nucleotides read TGTGCCAGTAAGGGCGGGGGCCCGACTCGGTTAGAGACCCAGTACTTC. Encoded protein: CASKGGGPTRLETQYF. This chain links TRBV19 with TRBJ2-5; D might be TRBD2 (7 bases). Trimming removed 7 bases at V and 4 bases at J, with 22 bases between. Germline CDR1 is LNHDA and CDR2 is SQIVND (reference sequence). The length of the CDR3 is 16 residues.

The rearrangement uses TRBV5-4 and TRBJ2-1, with D unresolved. CDR3 length equals 12 residues. V was pared by 0 bases and J by 6 bases, with 4 bases between. Germline V gene lookup returns CDR1 SGHNT and CDR2 YYREEE (reference sequence). DNA of the CDR3: TGTGCCAGCAGCTTGGTCCCCAATGAGCAGTTCTTC. Its protein product is CASSLVPNEQFF.

The chain has TRBV7-8 and TRBJ2-1, with TRBD2 matching over 12 bases. Trimming took 5 bases from V and 9 from J; bases not matched to a gene: 14. CDR1 and CDR2 (germline): SGHVS, FQNEAQ. There are 17 residues in the CDR3. CDR3 bases: TGTGCCAGCAGCGACCGACTAGCGGGAGACCTGGTTGTTGAGCAGTTCTTC. Its protein product is CASSDRLAGDLVVEQFF. Looking up the rest from reference TRBV7-8 and TRBJ2-1 gives the full variable domain: GAGVSQSPRYKVAKRGQDVALRCDPISGHVSLFWYQQALGQGPEFLTYFQNEAQLDKSGLPSDRFFAERPEGSVSTLKIQRTQQEDSAVYLCASSDRLAGDLVVEQFFGPGTRLTVL.

The chain links TRBV14 to TRBJ1-2, with D perhaps matching TRBD1 (6 bases). V was clipped by 4 bases and J by 4 bases, with 10 bases between them. CDR1 and CDR2 (germline): SGHDN, FVKESK. This CDR3 spans 13 amino acids. CDR3 nucleotides: TGTGCCAGCAGCCCCGGGACAAGCTATGGCTACACCTTC. As protein: CASSPGTSYGYTF.

V gene TRBV2 combines with J gene TRBJ1-4; a weak D match, TRBD1 (6 bases). Trimming stripped 8 bases from V and 8 bases from J, with 15 bases between. The germline V gene encodes CDR1 SNHLY and CDR2 FYNNEI. The CDR3 runs 13 residues. CDR3 sequence: CASSGGLEEKLFF. The CDR3 region has the DNA TGTGCCAGCTCGGGGGGCCTCGAAGAAAAACTGTTTTTT. Complete variable domain (other parts from reference TRBV2 and TRBJ1-4): EPEVTQTPSHQVTQMGQEVILRCVPISNHLYFYWYRQILGQKVEFLVSFYNNEISEKSEIFDDQFSVERPDGSNFTLKIRSTKLEDSAMYFCASSGGLEEKLFFGSGTQLSVL.

This sequence joins TRBV10-3 and TRBJ2-7; 14 bases line up with TRBD2. CDR1 ENHRY and CDR2 SYGVKD come from the germline V gene. The J segment lost 0 bases and the V segment lost 4 bases, leaving 8 bases of the junction unmatched. The CDR3 spans 18 residues. CDR3 nucleotide sequence: TGTGCCATCAGTGCGGGACTAGCGGGAGAGAGCCTCTCCTACGAGCAGTACTTC. This sequence encodes CAISAGLAGESLSYEQYF.

In this sample, this clone turned up once. The CDR3 nucleotides are TGTGCCAGCAGCTCGTCCAAGGTGGGGAACGGGGAAGATGAGCAGTTCTTC. Its protein product is CASSSSKVGNGEDEQFF. V and J are TRBV11-3 and TRBJ2-1; tentatively, D is TRBD2 (5 bases). V lost 4 bases, J lost 8 bases, and 24 bases lay in between. Germline V gives CDR1 SGHNT, CDR2 YENEEA. The CDR3 runs 17 residues.

The V call is TRBV18, the J call TRBJ2-3; D unclear. Between the trimmed V and J ends, which lost 2 bases and 0 bases, there was a span of 12 bases. The CDR3 runs 16 residues. CDR1 and CDR2 (germline): KGHSH, LQKENI. The CDR3 bases are TGTGCCAGCTCACCAACCCTATCACAAAGCACAGATACGCAGTATTTT. It specifies CASSPTLSQSTDTQYF.

The chain joins TRBV5-5 to TRBJ2-5; maybe TRBD2 (6 bases). The CDR3 spans 14 residues. V was pared by 1 base and J by 3 bases, with 10 bases between. Germline loops: CDR1 SGHKS, CDR2 YYEKEE (reference sequence). For the CDR3, the DNA is TGTGCCAGCAGCTTGACTAGCTCGAAAGAGACCCAGTACTTC. It yields the protein CASSLTSSKETQYF. The full variable domain, with the rest looked up from reference TRBV5-5 and TRBJ2-5, is DAGVTQSPTHLIKTRGQQVTLRCSPISGHKSVSWYQQVLGQGPQFIFQYYEKEERGRGNFPDRFSARQFPNYSSELNVNALLLGDSALYLCASSLTSSKETQYFGPGTRLLVL.

This clone was counted once. The rearrangement uses TRBV9 and TRBJ2-1, with TRBD2 identical over 8 bases. In germline, CDR1 is SGDLS, CDR2 YYNGEE. Trimming cost V 3 bases and J 5 bases; bases outside gene matches: 4. There are 14 residues in the CDR3. CDR3 loop: CASSAGLANNEQFF. The CDR3, as DNA: TGTGCCAGCAGCGCTGGACTAGCCAACAATGAGCAGTTCTTC. Full variable domain (remainder filled in from reference TRBV9 and TRBJ2-1): DSGVTQTPKHLITATGQRVTLRCSPRSGDLSVYWYQQSLDQGLQFLIQYYNGEERAKGNILERFSAQQFPDLHSELNLSSLELGDSALYFCASSAGLANNEQFFGPGTRLTVL.

The rearrangement links TRBV7-3 to TRBJ2-3; weak D call: TRBD2 (6 bases). With 6 bases removed from V and 6 bases from J, the gap between germline ends came to 19 bases. Germline V gene data show CDR1 as SGHTA and CDR2 as FQGTGA. The CDR3 runs to 15 residues. In DNA form, the CDR3 reads TGTGCCAGCAGAAACAATGCGGGGCGACCCGATACGCAGTATTTT. Translating gives CASRNNAGRPDTQYF.

The gene calls are TRBV2 and TRBJ1-5; unclear D gene. In germline, CDR1 is SNHLY, CDR2 FYNNEI. The CDR3 contains 16 residues. The V and J ends lost 0 bases and 3 bases respectively, with 12 bases between them. The CDR3 nucleotides are TGTGCCAGCAGTGAAGCTCACCAGAAAATCAATCAGCCCCAGCATTTT. Its translation: CASSEAHQKINQPQHF.

The V gene is TRBV21-1, the J gene TRBJ1-4. TRBV21-1 is a pseudogene segment. There are 14 residues in the CDR3. The CDR3 region has the DNA TGTGCCAGCAGCTCCGACGAAGGGTATGAAAAACTGTTTTTT. Amino acids: CASSSDEGYEKLFF.